This T cell receptor (beta chain) was documented in a study of PD-1 blockade in classical Hodgkin lymphoma. For the study at large: On a schedule of every 2 weeks, patients received nivolumab 3 mg/kg intravenously.

V gave up 6 bases and J gave up 7 bases, with 22 bases separating them. CDR1 is MNHEY and CDR2 is SMNVEV in the germline V gene (reference sequence). The CDR3 consists of 16 residues. TCRdb's table, derived via immunoSEQ multiplex PCR, lists solely in-frame clones and lacks some. The sample records around 25,000 clones, 85% being singletons. The study's findings and limits: Underlying causes for the observed repertoire differences were not defined, possibly disease activity or prior therapy. A reduction in baseline TCR diversity was reportedly seen in newly diagnosed patients relative to healthy donors.

The time point here: cycle 4 day 1 (C4D1), after less than seven weeks of nivolumab. Brentuximab vedotin exposure varied among the patients, all of whom had relapsed after autologous stem cell transplantation. Magnetic negative selection served to purify CD4+ T cells out of PBMCs that had been thawed. This clone was seen more than once but under ten times. Its specificity is not known. The input for sequencing was CD4+ T cells from blood, taken before the fourth cycle of nivolumab. This rearrangement joins TRBV27 to TRBJ1-5; D is undetermined. The source is a human donor with classical Hodgkin lymphoma. The CDR3 bases are TGTGCCAGCAGCCCATGGGGATCCGAAGGCGGGCAGCCCCAGCATTTT. As protein: CASSPWGSEGGQPQHF.